The sequence of this T cell receptor beta chain was determined in a study of shared clonotypes between healthy human individuals. Findings and limits, study-wide: Approximately 4.6% of naive CD4 clonotypes were shared across a handful of donors.

This was a deep-level run. Assay: immunoSEQ multiplex PCR; the TCRdb copy retains only in-frame clones and omits some. The sample contains about 1.1 million clones, around 82% of which appear only once. The CDR3 sequence is 15 residues long. V shed 6 bases and J shed 4 bases, with 18 bases lying between them. CDR1 is LNHDA, CDR2 SQIVND, per germline (reference sequence). Note on this clone: The antigen is undetermined.

The gene calls are TRBV19 and TRBJ1-2; TRBD1 is a possible D gene (5 bases). Sequences were obtained from memory CD4+ T cells from PBMCs. The subset here: CD45RA-negative fraction. This TCR was sampled from a man aged 18 to 29 in good health. Some clones in this sample may be carry-over from other donors' samples. The CDR3 loop reads CASRIASGQFYGYTF. DNA for the CDR3: TGTGCCAGTAGGATTGCCTCAGGGCAGTTCTATGGCTACACCTTC.